Presented here are 16 T cell receptor beta chains from one specimen sequenced in a study of T cells after yellow fever vaccination. TCRdb processed the 5' RACE reads anew with MiXCR; each CDR3 protein has one entry. The table has 400,000 or so distinct CDR3 sequences, approximately 19% seen once. The starting material was PBMCs, obtained before the yellow fever booster vaccination. The source of these receptors is a man between 18 and 29 years old who received the YFV17D yellow fever vaccine.

This clonotype was found once. The chain combines TRBV5-4 with TRBJ1-1; D unclear. The CDR3 extends over 12 amino acids. V shed 6 bases and J shed 11 bases, with 17 bases lying between them. The germline CDR1 and CDR2 sequences are SGHNT and YYREEE (reference sequence). The CDR3 DNA follows: TGTGCCAGCACCCTTGATCGTAATGAGGCTTTCTTT. Protein sequence: CASTLDRNEAFF.

This chain joins TRBV5-1 and TRBJ2-7, with TRBD1 identical over 10 bases. The CDR3 runs to 19 residues. The germline V gene has CDR1 SGHRS and CDR2 YFSETQ. V lost 1 base and J lost 5; bases outside the gene matches: 18. CDR3 protein: CASSLSSAATGTGVHEQYF. The CDR3 nucleotides read TGCGCCAGCAGCTTGTCGTCGGCCGCAACCGGGACAGGGGTACACGAGCAGTACTTC. Filled out from reference TRBV5-1 and TRBJ2-7, the complete variable domain reads KAGVTQTPRYLIKTRGQQVTLSCSPISGHRSVSWYQQTPGQGLQFLFEYFSETQRNKGNFPGRFSGRQFSNSRSEMNVSTLELGDSALYLCASSLSSAATGTGVHEQYFGPGTRLTVT.

V is TRBV12-3 or TRBV12-4 and J is TRBJ2-7; D ambiguous. V lost 4 bases to trimming and J lost 5 bases, with 18 bases between them. This CDR3 region has 15 residues. CDR3 sequence: CASSCRASCTHEQYV. CDR3 nucleotide sequence: TGTGCCAGCAGTTGCCGGGCCTCCTGTACCCACGAGCAGTACGTC.

Only one count was recorded for this clonotype. This rearrangement joins TRBV24-1 to TRBJ2-1; 7 bases line up with TRBD1. The CDR3 covers 12 residues. With 9 bases clipped from V and 4 bases from J, the junction kept 2 bases outside the gene matches. CDR1 is KGHDR, CDR2 SFDVKD, per germline. CDR3 nucleotides: TGTGCCACCGGGACAGCTTACAATGAGCAGTTCTTC. It yields the protein CATGTAYNEQFF.

The V and J genes are TRBV12-3 or TRBV12-4 and TRBJ1-4; D uncertain. Trimming pared 5 bases from V and 6 bases from J, leaving 13 bases between. CDR3 size: 14 residues. The CDR3 here is CASSPASLDEKLFF. CDR3 in DNA: TGTGCCAGCAGTCCCGCCAGTTTGGATGAAAAACTGTTTTTT.

Only a few counts were recorded for this clonotype. CDR3 region: CASSRLGGSQNIQYF. CDR3 DNA: TGTGCCAGCAGCCGATTAGGGGGGAGCCAAAACATTCAGTACTTC. V gene TRBV7-9 combines with J gene TRBJ2-4, with D tentatively TRBD1 or TRBD2 (6 bases each). V dropped 5 bases and J dropped 5 bases, with 16 bases sitting between them. The germline V gene encodes CDR1 SEHNR and CDR2 FQNEAQ (reference sequence). This CDR3 is built from 15 residues.

This clonotype appeared a few times. This chain joins TRBV7-2 and TRBJ1-4; 7 positions match TRBD1. V trimming: 1 base; J trimming: 7 bases; junction bases outside the gene matches: 0. Germline lookup yields CDR1 SGHTA and CDR2 FQGNSA. This CDR3 is built from 13 residues. The CDR3 nucleotides read TGTGCCAGCAGCTTAGACAGGGGTGAAAAACTGTTTTTT. It translates to CASSLDRGEKLFF. The full variable domain, with the rest looked up from reference TRBV7-2 and TRBJ1-4, is GAGVSQSPSNKVTEKGKDVELRCDPISGHTALYWYRQSLGQGLEFLIYFQGNSAPDKSGLPSDRFSAERTGGSVSTLTIQRTQQEDSAVYLCASSLDRGEKLFFGSGTQLSVL.

This clonotype showed up just a few times. V and J are TRBV20-1 and TRBJ2-1, with D perhaps given as TRBD1 or TRBD2 (5 bases each). The CDR3 runs to 14 residues. Looked up from germline, CDR1 is DFQATT and CDR2 is SNEGSKA (reference sequence). V was pared by 6 bases and J by 10 bases, with 22 bases between. The CDR3 here is CSATGAVPQVEQFF. For the CDR3, the DNA is TGCAGTGCGACCGGGGCAGTACCCCAGGTGGAGCAGTTCTTC.

This rearrangement joins TRBV27 to TRBJ1-1, with D perhaps TRBD1 (5 bases). Germline V gives CDR1 MNHEY, CDR2 SMNVEV (reference sequence). The germline V and J ends were trimmed by 8 bases and 4 bases, with 14 bases remaining between them. CDR3 length: 13 amino acids. CDR3 sequence: CASAYSRGTEAFF. The DNA for the CDR3 is TGTGCCAGCGCTTACTCGAGGGGCACTGAAGCTTTCTTT.

A few counts support this clonotype. The chain joins TRBV12-3 or TRBV12-4 to TRBJ2-3, with 12 bases that match TRBD2. This CDR3 is built from 16 residues. The J segment lost 2 bases and the V segment lost 6 bases, leaving 6 bases of the junction unmatched. This chain's CDR3 is CASSPTSGGHTDTQYF. DNA of the CDR3: TGTGCCAGCAGCCCGACTAGCGGGGGACACACAGATACGCAGTATTTT.

This chain joins TRBV4-3 and TRBJ2-2; no reliable D call. Trimming cost V 1 base and J 3 bases, with 9 bases left between them. Germline V gene data show CDR1 as LGHNA and CDR2 as YSLEER. CDR3 length equals 15 residues. This CDR3 is CASSQGPTDTGELFF. Here the CDR3 DNA reads TGCGCCAGCAGCCAAGGGCCCACAGACACCGGGGAGCTGTTTTTT.

J is TRBJ1-2 and V is TRBV18; the match to TRBD1 covers 9 bases. V trimming: 6 bases; J trimming: 3 bases; junction bases outside the gene matches: 5. This CDR3 contains 14 residues. Germline CDR1 is KGHSH and CDR2 is LQKENI. CDR3 in amino acids: CASSAGDRDYGYTF. The CDR3 coding sequence is TGTGCCAGCTCGGCAGGGGACAGGGACTATGGCTACACCTTC.

The table lists this clonotype with many counts. This chain joins TRBV9 and TRBJ2-5; perhaps TRBD2 as D (6 bases). The CDR3 length is 14 residues. Germline-derived CDR1 and CDR2 are SGDLS and YYNGEE. V was trimmed by 4 bases and J by 5 bases, leaving 15 bases between them. CDR3 coding DNA: TGTGCCAGCAGCCCAGACGGGGACTGGGAGACCCAGTACTTC. Its translation: CASSPDGDWETQYF.

J is TRBJ2-3 and V is TRBV7-2; maybe TRBD1 (6 bases). Germline loops: CDR1 SGHTA, CDR2 FQGNSA. This CDR3 has 12 amino acids. Trimming removed 5 bases at V and 5 bases at J, with 8 bases between. CDR3 amino acids: CASSAQGDTQYF. CDR3 nucleotides: TGTGCCAGCAGCGCACAGGGAGATACGCAGTATTTT.

DNA for the CDR3: TGCAGTGCATCTTCTGTTCGGAATAATTCACCCCTCCACTTT. Its protein product is CSASSVRNNSPLHF. This chain connects TRBV20-1 to TRBJ1-6; the D is unclear. Per germline, CDR1 DFQATT and CDR2 SNEGSKA (reference sequence). Trimming stripped 6 bases from V and 5 bases from J, with 14 bases between. The CDR3 is made up of 14 amino acids.

This clonotype was picked up many times. The chain uses TRBV20-1 and TRBJ2-4; 9 bases fit TRBD1. Germline loops: CDR1 DFQATT, CDR2 SNEGSKA (reference sequence). The length of the CDR3 is 15 residues. V lost 7 bases to trimming and J lost 8 bases; unmatched junction nucleotides: 15. Here the CDR3 DNA reads TGCAGTGGGCCGGAGGGACAGGGAAATCTGGACATTCAGTACTTC. Its translation: CSGPEGQGNLDIQYF.